This TCR beta chain was observed in a study of T cell responses to AZD1222 COVID-19 vaccine. Concerning this clone itself: Antigen specificity is unknown.

Germline V gene lookup returns CDR1 MNHEY and CDR2 SVGAGI. This CDR3 contains 14 residues. With 6 bases removed from V and 3 bases from J, the gap between germline ends came to 12 bases. Study-level findings and limits: Nearly half of spike-specific TCRs reportedly target unmutated variant regions. Clonal diversity may have been underestimated, and the donors were mostly white British, with more females than males. Spike-specific TCR repertoires showed rising breadth and depth after two AZD1222 doses.

Method: immunoSEQ multiplex PCR; TCRdb's copy keeps in-frame clones and lacks some. Found here are about 130,000 clones, 89% of them singletons; the top ten hold approximately 6.8%. The chain employs TRBV6-5 and TRBJ1-5; D possibly corresponds to TRBD1 (6 bases). The sequencing here drew on peripheral blood, taken on day 0 of AZD1222 vaccination. The receptor was derived from an adult in good health. CDR3 region: CASSGQLYNQPQHF. Here the CDR3 DNA reads TGTGCCAGCAGCGGACAGCTATACAATCAGCCCCAGCATTTT.